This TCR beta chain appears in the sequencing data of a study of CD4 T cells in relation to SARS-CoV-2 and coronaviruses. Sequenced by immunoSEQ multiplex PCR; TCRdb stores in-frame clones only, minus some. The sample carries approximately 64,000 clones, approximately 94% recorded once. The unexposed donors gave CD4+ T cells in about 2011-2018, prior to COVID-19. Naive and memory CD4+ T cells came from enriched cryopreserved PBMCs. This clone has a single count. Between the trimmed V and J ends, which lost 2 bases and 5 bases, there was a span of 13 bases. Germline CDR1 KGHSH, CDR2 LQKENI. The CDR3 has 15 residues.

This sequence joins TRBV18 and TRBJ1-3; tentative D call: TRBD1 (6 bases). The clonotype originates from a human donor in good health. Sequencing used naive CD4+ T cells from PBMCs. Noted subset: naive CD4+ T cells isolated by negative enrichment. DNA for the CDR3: TGTGCCAGCTCACCAGCGGACAGCCGCAGAAACACCATATATTTT. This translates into CASSPADSRRNTIYF.